This is a list of T cell receptor beta chains from one sample in a study of blood T cell repertoires in COVID-19. The assay was immunoSEQ multiplex PCR, and TCRdb's table has in-frame clones only and misses some. The table includes 350,000 or so clones, roughly 84% detected once. Sequencing was performed on PBMCs or T cells enriched from blood (not recorded which). These receptors were obtained from a woman in her thirties who had recovered from COVID-19. Each CDR3 is given with its conserved first and last residue. D genes are given only for firm matches. Only some rows state a clone size, as once, few, many or a class for expanded clones.

v_call: TRBV9; d_call: NA; clone_size: NA; j_call: TRBJ1-2; cdr3_nt: TGTGCCAGCAGCGGAGCCCCAGACGGGAGTTATGGCTACACCTTC; cdr3_aa: CASSGAPDGSYGYTF
v_call: TRBV9; d_call: NA; clone_size: few; j_call: TRBJ2-7; cdr3_nt: TGTGCCAGCAGCGACTCGGCAGGGGGGTACGAGCAGTACTTC; cdr3_aa: CASSDSAGGYEQYF
v_call: TRBV5-1; d_call: NA; clone_size: NA; j_call: TRBJ1-5; cdr3_nt: TGCGCCAGCAGCTTGCGCCCGGGATTCGATCAGCCCCAGCATTTT; cdr3_aa: CASSLRPGFDQPQHF
v_call: TRBV18; d_call: NA; clone_size: NA; j_call: TRBJ1-3; cdr3_nt: TGTGCCAGCTCACCACCATCGGTTTCTGGAAACACCATATATTTT; cdr3_aa: CASSPPSVSGNTIYF
v_call: TRBV24-1; d_call: TRBD1; clone_size: NA; j_call: TRBJ1-1; cdr3_nt: TGTGCCACCAGTGATTCGACAGGGCGTGGATCTGAAGCTTTCTTT; cdr3_aa: CATSDSTGRGSEAFF
v_call: TRBV11-3; d_call: NA; clone_size: NA; j_call: TRBJ2-3; cdr3_nt: TGTGCCAGCAGCTCCTCCGGCGGTACAGATACGCAGTATTTT; cdr3_aa: CASSSSGGTDTQYF
v_call: TRBV7-2; d_call: NA; clone_size: NA; j_call: TRBJ1-5; cdr3_nt: TGTGCCAGCAGGTGGACGGGGAGCAATCAGCCCCAGCATTTT; cdr3_aa: CASRWTGSNQPQHF
v_call: TRBV2; d_call: NA; clone_size: NA; j_call: TRBJ2-7; cdr3_nt: TGTGCCAGCAGTGTCCACCGGGTAGGATACGAGCAGTACTTC; cdr3_aa: CASSVHRVGYEQYF
v_call: TRBV12-2; d_call: NA; clone_size: NA; j_call: TRBJ1-3; cdr3_nt: TGTGCAAGTCGCTTAGCACGGGACAGCTCTGGAAACACCATATATTTT; cdr3_aa: CASRLARDSSGNTIYF
v_call: TRBV19; d_call: TRBD1; clone_size: NA; j_call: TRBJ1-5; cdr3_nt: TGTGCCAGTAGTACGGGACAGGGGGCTGTTCAGCCCCAGCATTTT; cdr3_aa: CASSTGQGAVQPQHF
v_call: TRBV30; d_call: NA; clone_size: NA; j_call: TRBJ1-1; cdr3_nt: TGTGCCTGGAGGCAGCGGGGGGGCCTGGCTTTCTTT; cdr3_aa: CAWRQRGGLAFF
v_call: TRBV18; d_call: NA; clone_size: NA; j_call: TRBJ1-4; cdr3_nt: TGTGCCAGCTCACCGCTAGGCCGGTCAACTAATGAAAAACTGTTTTTT; cdr3_aa: CASSPLGRSTNEKLFF
v_call: TRBV18; d_call: TRBD2; clone_size: NA; j_call: TRBJ2-1; cdr3_nt: TGTGCCAGCTCGGGTAGCGGGGGGGCCCCCTACAATGAGCAGTTCTTC; cdr3_aa: CASSGSGGAPYNEQFF
v_call: TRBV28; d_call: NA; clone_size: NA; j_call: TRBJ2-6; cdr3_nt: TGTGCCAGCAGTTTCCCCCAATCTGGGGCCAACGTCCTGACTTTC; cdr3_aa: CASSFPQSGANVLTF
v_call: TRBV19; d_call: TRBD1; clone_size: once; j_call: TRBJ1-2; cdr3_nt: TGTGCCAGTAGTACGCCGGGACAGGCTAGGGGAGGCTACACCTTC; cdr3_aa: CASSTPGQARGGYTF
v_call: TRBV2; d_call: TRBD1; clone_size: NA; j_call: TRBJ1-1; cdr3_nt: TGTGCCAGCAGTGGGGTTGACAGGGGGGCGGCTGAAGCTTTCTTT; cdr3_aa: CASSGVDRGAAEAFF
v_call: TRBV4-3; d_call: TRBD2; clone_size: NA; j_call: TRBJ2-1; cdr3_nt: TGCGCCAGCAGCCAAGATACCCCTAGCGGGGGAGGTGAGCAGTTCTTC; cdr3_aa: CASSQDTPSGGGEQFF
v_call: TRBV30; d_call: NA; clone_size: NA; j_call: TRBJ1-1; cdr3_nt: TGTGCCTGGAGGGGAAGGGGTCAGGGTAACACTGAAGCTTTCTTT; cdr3_aa: CAWRGRGQGNTEAFF
v_call: TRBV7-6; d_call: TRBD1; clone_size: NA; j_call: TRBJ2-7; cdr3_nt: TGTGCCAGCAGCTTAGACGCAGGGGGCGGCTACGAGCAGTACTTC; cdr3_aa: CASSLDAGGGYEQYF
v_call: TRBV18; d_call: NA; clone_size: NA; j_call: TRBJ1-1; cdr3_nt: TGTGCCAGCTCACCCAAGCAAGGGGTCACTGAAGCTTTCTTT; cdr3_aa: CASSPKQGVTEAFF
v_call: TRBV4-1; d_call: NA; clone_size: NA; j_call: TRBJ2-5; cdr3_nt: TGCGCCAGCAGCCAACAACCGGGGTTCCAAGAGACCCAGTACTTC; cdr3_aa: CASSQQPGFQETQYF
v_call: TRBV18; d_call: NA; clone_size: NA; j_call: TRBJ2-1; cdr3_nt: TGTGCCAGCTCGATCAGCTCCTACAATGAGCAGTTCTTC; cdr3_aa: CASSISSYNEQFF
v_call: TRBV5-1; d_call: NA; clone_size: NA; j_call: TRBJ2-1; cdr3_nt: TGCGCCAGCAGCGAAACATCCGGGAATGAGCAGTTCTTC; cdr3_aa: CASSETSGNEQFF
v_call: TRBV28; d_call: TRBD1; clone_size: NA; j_call: TRBJ2-7; cdr3_nt: TGTGCCAGCAGTTTCCGCGGGACAGGGCCTAACTACGAGCAGTACTTC; cdr3_aa: CASSFRGTGPNYEQYF
v_call: TRBV25-1; d_call: TRBD2; clone_size: NA; j_call: TRBJ2-5; cdr3_nt: TGTGCCAGCAGTGACCCCGCCGGGACTAAAGAGACCCAGTACTTC; cdr3_aa: CASSDPAGTKETQYF
v_call: TRBV10-1; d_call: TRBD1; clone_size: NA; j_call: TRBJ1-6; cdr3_nt: TGCGCCAGCAGTGAGTCTGGGGACAGGGTCACTCTCCACTTT; cdr3_aa: CASSESGDRVTLHF
v_call: TRBV5-1; d_call: TRBD2; clone_size: few; j_call: TRBJ2-1; cdr3_nt: TGCGCCAGCAGCTTGGAACTAGCGGGGCGGAATGAGCAGTTCTTC; cdr3_aa: CASSLELAGRNEQFF
v_call: TRBV5-4; d_call: NA; clone_size: NA; j_call: TRBJ2-7; cdr3_nt: TGTGCCAGCAGACCGCAGGGGGGTTACGAGCAGTACTTC; cdr3_aa: CASRPQGGYEQYF
v_call: TRBV6-6; d_call: TRBD1; clone_size: NA; j_call: TRBJ2-1; cdr3_nt: TGTGCCAGCAGTTATACAGGGGATCGGTTCTTC; cdr3_aa: CASSYTGDRFF
v_call: TRBV18; d_call: TRBD1; clone_size: NA; j_call: TRBJ2-2; cdr3_nt: TGTGCCAGCTCACCAGGGACAGCGAGCACCGGGGAGCTGTTTTTT; cdr3_aa: CASSPGTASTGELFF
v_call: TRBV11-2; d_call: NA; clone_size: NA; j_call: TRBJ1-2; cdr3_nt: TGTGCCAGCAGCTTAGGGGAGGCAGCAACTAACTATGGCTACACCTTC; cdr3_aa: CASSLGEAATNYGYTF
v_call: TRBV19; d_call: TRBD1; clone_size: NA; j_call: TRBJ2-1; cdr3_nt: TGTGCCAGTAGTACCTACAGGGGTTCGAGTTACAATGAGCAGTTCTTC; cdr3_aa: CASSTYRGSSYNEQFF